These T cell receptor beta chains were read from a single sample in a study of cytomegalovirus exposure and HLA in healthy donors. Sequenced by immunoSEQ multiplex PCR; TCRdb stores in-frame clones only, minus some. The repertoire holds 90,000 to 140,000 clones, more than 80% seen once, with about 5.9% in the top ten. Sample: PBMCs. These receptors were collected from a man aged 18 to 29 in good health and CMV-seronegative. Each CDR3 is given with its conserved first and last residue. A D gene is named only where the DNA matches it firmly. Part of the rows lack a size; the others show once, few, many or a class for expanded clones.

d_gene: TRBD2
v_gene: TRBV6-1
j_gene: TRBJ2-3
abundance: -
CDR3nt: TGTGCCAGCAGTGAACATTATACCAGCGGGACTAGCGGTACGCAGTATTTT
CDR3aa: CASSEHYTSGTSGTQYF

d_gene: -
v_gene: TRBV28
j_gene: TRBJ1-2
abundance: -
CDR3nt: TGTGCCACCCCCGGGGGGGGGTTAGACTATGGCTACACCTTC
CDR3aa: CATPGGGLDYGYTF

d_gene: TRBD1
v_gene: TRBV7-9
j_gene: TRBJ2-1
abundance: -
CDR3nt: TGTGCCAGCAGCTTATGGGGGACAGACCACTACAATGAGCAGTTCTTC
CDR3aa: CASSLWGTDHYNEQFF

d_gene: -
v_gene: TRBV6-5
j_gene: TRBJ2-7
abundance: -
CDR3nt: TGTGCCAGCAGTTACCCCAGCGGAAACTCCTACGAGCAGTACTTC
CDR3aa: CASSYPSGNSYEQYF

d_gene: -
v_gene: TRBV29-1
j_gene: TRBJ2-7
abundance: -
CDR3nt: TGCGGTTGTTCGGGGTACTCCTACGAGCAGTACTTC
CDR3aa: CGCSGYSYEQYF

d_gene: -
v_gene: TRBV28
j_gene: TRBJ1-1
abundance: once
CDR3nt: TGTGCCAGCAGTTTAGAACAGTGGGGGGACACTGAAGCTTTCTTT
CDR3aa: CASSLEQWGDTEAFF

d_gene: -
v_gene: TRBV6-1
j_gene: TRBJ2-7
abundance: -
CDR3nt: TGTGCCAGCAGTGAAGCCTCCTACCAATCCTACGAGCAGTACTTC
CDR3aa: CASSEASYQSYEQYF

d_gene: -
v_gene: TRBV5-1
j_gene: TRBJ2-2
abundance: -
CDR3nt: TGCGCCAGCAGCTGGAAGGACAAGCATACCGGGGAGCTGTTTTTT
CDR3aa: CASSWKDKHTGELFF

d_gene: -
v_gene: TRBV7-6
j_gene: TRBJ2-2
abundance: -
CDR3nt: TGTGCCAGCAGTTCTGAGCGGGAGCTGTTTTTT
CDR3aa: CASSSERELFF

d_gene: -
v_gene: TRBV7-2
j_gene: TRBJ2-5
abundance: -
CDR3nt: TGTGCCAGCAGCTTCGTAAGCGAGACCCAGTACTTC
CDR3aa: CASSFVSETQYF

d_gene: TRBD1
v_gene: TRBV9
j_gene: TRBJ2-7
abundance: -
CDR3nt: TGTGCCAGCAGCCCCCGGACAGGGTGGAACTACGAGCAGTACTTC
CDR3aa: CASSPRTGWNYEQYF

d_gene: TRBD1
v_gene: TRBV6-5
j_gene: TRBJ1-2
abundance: -
CDR3nt: TGTGCCAGCAGTCCCCCGGGACAGGGAGCCGGCTACACCTTC
CDR3aa: CASSPPGQGAGYTF

d_gene: -
v_gene: TRBV11-3
j_gene: TRBJ1-3
abundance: -
CDR3nt: TGTGCCAGCCTTGCAGGCTCTGGAAACACCATATATTTT
CDR3aa: CASLAGSGNTIYF

d_gene: TRBD1
v_gene: TRBV29-1
j_gene: TRBJ1-2
abundance: -
CDR3nt: TGCAGCGTTAACCCTGGACAGGGAGGCACAAACTATGGCTACACCTTC
CDR3aa: CSVNPGQGGTNYGYTF

d_gene: -
v_gene: TRBV28
j_gene: TRBJ2-7
abundance: -
CDR3nt: TGTGCCAGCCGGATTGGACAGCACTACGAGCAGTACTTC
CDR3aa: CASRIGQHYEQYF

d_gene: TRBD2
v_gene: TRBV6-1
j_gene: TRBJ2-7
abundance: -
CDR3nt: TGTGCCAGCAGTAGCAGCGGGAGCTATCCCTACGAGCAGTACTTC
CDR3aa: CASSSSGSYPYEQYF

d_gene: TRBD2
v_gene: TRBV7-9
j_gene: TRBJ2-3
abundance: few
CDR3nt: TGTGCCAGCAGCACGACTAGCGGGAGAGATACGCAGTATTTT
CDR3aa: CASSTTSGRDTQYF

d_gene: -
v_gene: TRBV27
j_gene: TRBJ2-1
abundance: -
CDR3nt: TGTGCCAGCAGTTTATACGGGAACGCATACAATGAGCAGTTCTTC
CDR3aa: CASSLYGNAYNEQFF

d_gene: -
v_gene: TRBV9
j_gene: TRBJ2-5
abundance: -
CDR3nt: TGTGCCAGTGAAACTAGGGTAGAGACCCAGTACTTC
CDR3aa: CASETRVETQYF

d_gene: TRBD1
v_gene: TRBV7-2
j_gene: TRBJ1-2
abundance: once
CDR3nt: TGTGCCAGCAGCTTAGTCGGACAGGGGTGGACCTTC
CDR3aa: CASSLVGQGWTF

d_gene: TRBD2
v_gene: TRBV4-3
j_gene: TRBJ2-2
abundance: -
CDR3nt: TGCGCCAGCAGCCTATCACCAACCCTAAGATCAGCGGGAGGCTACACCGGGGAGCTGTTTTTT
CDR3aa: CASSLSPTLRSAGGYTGELFF

d_gene: -
v_gene: TRBV7-2
j_gene: TRBJ1-5
abundance: -
CDR3nt: TGTGCCAGCAGCTTAGGCAGGGCCAGTCAGCCCCAGCATTTT
CDR3aa: CASSLGRASQPQHF

d_gene: -
v_gene: TRBV19
j_gene: TRBJ1-1
abundance: -
CDR3nt: TGTGCCAGTAGTATCCCAAGCAGGGGCACTGAAGCTTTCTTT
CDR3aa: CASSIPSRGTEAFF

d_gene: TRBD2
v_gene: TRBV10-3
j_gene: TRBJ2-1
abundance: few
CDR3nt: TGTGCCATCAGTGAGTCACCGGCGGGGGGAGTAGAGCAGTTCTTC
CDR3aa: CAISESPAGGVEQFF

d_gene: TRBD1
v_gene: TRBV11-3
j_gene: TRBJ2-6
abundance: once
CDR3nt: TGTGCCAGCAGCTCAAGGGACAGGGGGCGAGGTGGGGCCAACGTCCTGACTTTC
CDR3aa: CASSSRDRGRGGANVLTF

d_gene: -
v_gene: TRBV5-1
j_gene: TRBJ2-7
abundance: -
CDR3nt: TGCGCCAGCAGCTTGGCAGGGGGGTCCTACGAGCAGTACTTC
CDR3aa: CASSLAGGSYEQYF

d_gene: -
v_gene: TRBV10-1
j_gene: TRBJ1-1
abundance: -
CDR3nt: TGCGCCAGCAGTGAGTCCGGGGGGTGGACTGAAGCTTTCTTT
CDR3aa: CASSESGGWTEAFF

d_gene: -
v_gene: TRBV29-1
j_gene: TRBJ1-1
abundance: once
CDR3nt: TGCAGCGTAGGGGATACTCTGAACACTGAAGCTTTCTTT
CDR3aa: CSVGDTLNTEAFF